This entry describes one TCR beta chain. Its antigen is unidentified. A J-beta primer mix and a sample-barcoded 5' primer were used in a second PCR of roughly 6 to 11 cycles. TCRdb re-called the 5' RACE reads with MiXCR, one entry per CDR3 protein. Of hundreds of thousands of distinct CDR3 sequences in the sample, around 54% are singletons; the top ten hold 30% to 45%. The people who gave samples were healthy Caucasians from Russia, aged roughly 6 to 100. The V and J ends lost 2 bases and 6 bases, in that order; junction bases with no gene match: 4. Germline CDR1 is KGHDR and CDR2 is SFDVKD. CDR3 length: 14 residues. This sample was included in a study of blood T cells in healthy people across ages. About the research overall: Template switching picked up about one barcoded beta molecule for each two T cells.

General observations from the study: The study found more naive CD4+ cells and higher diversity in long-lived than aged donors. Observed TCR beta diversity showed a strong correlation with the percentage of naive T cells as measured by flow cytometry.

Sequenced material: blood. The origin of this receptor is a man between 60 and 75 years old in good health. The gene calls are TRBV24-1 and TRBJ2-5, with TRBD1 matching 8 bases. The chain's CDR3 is CATSDSRTGQTQYF. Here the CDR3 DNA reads TGTGCCACCAGTGATTCCCGGACAGGGCAGACCCAGTACTTC.